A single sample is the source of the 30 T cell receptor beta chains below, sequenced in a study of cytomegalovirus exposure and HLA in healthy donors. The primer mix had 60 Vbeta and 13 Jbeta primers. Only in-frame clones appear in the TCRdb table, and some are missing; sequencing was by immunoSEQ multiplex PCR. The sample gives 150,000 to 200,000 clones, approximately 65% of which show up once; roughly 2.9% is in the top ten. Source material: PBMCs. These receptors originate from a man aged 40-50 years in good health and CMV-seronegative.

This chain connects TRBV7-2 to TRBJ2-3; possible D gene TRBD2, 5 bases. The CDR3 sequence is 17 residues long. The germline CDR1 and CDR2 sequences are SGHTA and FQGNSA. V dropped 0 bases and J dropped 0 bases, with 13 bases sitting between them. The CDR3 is CASSLARPRASTDTQYF. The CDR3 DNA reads TGTGCCAGCAGCTTAGCGCGCCCGCGGGCTAGCACAGATACGCAGTATTTT.

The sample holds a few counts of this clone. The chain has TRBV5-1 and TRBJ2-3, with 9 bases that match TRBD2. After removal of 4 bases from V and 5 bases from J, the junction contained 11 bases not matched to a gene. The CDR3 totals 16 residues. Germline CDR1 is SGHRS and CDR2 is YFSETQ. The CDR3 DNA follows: TGCGCCAGCAGCCTGGACGGCGGGAGGGCCGGAGATACGCAGTATTTT. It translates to CASSLDGGRAGDTQYF. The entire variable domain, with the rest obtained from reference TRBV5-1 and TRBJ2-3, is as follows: KAGVTQTPRYLIKTRGQQVTLSCSPISGHRSVSWYQQTPGQGLQFLFEYFSETQRNKGNFPGRFSGRQFSNSRSEMNVSTLELGDSALYLCASSLDGGRAGDTQYFGPGTRLTVL.

The CDR3 nucleotides are TGCGCCAGCAGCCAAGATCCCCCCAGGGGCAATAGCAATCAGCCCCAGCATTTT. It codes for CASSQDPPRGNSNQPQHF. The J gene is TRBJ1-5, the V gene TRBV4-1; a possible D gene is TRBD1 (6 bases). V lost 0 bases, J lost 0 bases, and 15 bases lay in between. Per the germline V gene, CDR1 is MGHRA and CDR2 is YSYEKL. The length of the CDR3 is 18 residues.

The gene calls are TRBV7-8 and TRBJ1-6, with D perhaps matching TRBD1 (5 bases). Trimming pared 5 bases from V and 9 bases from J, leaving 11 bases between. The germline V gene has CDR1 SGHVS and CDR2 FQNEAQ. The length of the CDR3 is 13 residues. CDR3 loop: CASSVGEISPLHF. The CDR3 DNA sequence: TGTGCCAGCAGCGTAGGGGAGATTTCACCCCTCCACTTT.

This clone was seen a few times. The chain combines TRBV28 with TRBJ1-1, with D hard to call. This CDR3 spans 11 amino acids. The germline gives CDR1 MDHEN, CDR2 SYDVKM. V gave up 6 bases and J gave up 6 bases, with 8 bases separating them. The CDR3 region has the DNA TGTGCCAGCAGCCTATTCTCTGAAGCTTTCTTT. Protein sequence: CASSLFSEAFF.

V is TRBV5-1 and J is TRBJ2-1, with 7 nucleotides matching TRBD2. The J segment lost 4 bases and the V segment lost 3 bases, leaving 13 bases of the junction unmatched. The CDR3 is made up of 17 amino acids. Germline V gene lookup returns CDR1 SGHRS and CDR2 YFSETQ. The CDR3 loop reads CASSWGTGGPLYNEQFF. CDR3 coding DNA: TGCGCCAGCAGCTGGGGGACGGGGGGACCCCTATACAATGAGCAGTTCTTC.

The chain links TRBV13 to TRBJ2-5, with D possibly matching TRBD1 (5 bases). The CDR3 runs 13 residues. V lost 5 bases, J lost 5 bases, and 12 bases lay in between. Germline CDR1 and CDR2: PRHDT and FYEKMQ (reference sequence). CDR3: CASSLRAVETQYF. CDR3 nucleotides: TGTGCCAGCAGCCTCAGGGCGGTGGAGACCCAGTACTTC. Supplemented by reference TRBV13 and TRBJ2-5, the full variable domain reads AAGVIQSPRHLIKEKRETATLKCYPIPRHDTVYWYQQGPGQDPQFLISFYEKMQSDKGSIPDRFSAQQFSDYHSELNMSSLELGDSALYFCASSLRAVETQYFGPGTRLLVL.

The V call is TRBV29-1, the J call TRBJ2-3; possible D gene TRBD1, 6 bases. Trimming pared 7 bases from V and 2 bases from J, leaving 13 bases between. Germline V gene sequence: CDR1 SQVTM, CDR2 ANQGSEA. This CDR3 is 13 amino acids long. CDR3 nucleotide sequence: TGCAGCGCCTCGACAGGCCTCACAGATACGCAGTATTTT. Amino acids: CSASTGLTDTQYF.

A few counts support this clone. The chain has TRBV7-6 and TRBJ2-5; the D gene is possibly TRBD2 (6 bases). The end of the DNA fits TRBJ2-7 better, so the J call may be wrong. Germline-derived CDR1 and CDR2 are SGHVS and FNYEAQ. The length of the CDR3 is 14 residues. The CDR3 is CASSPPGLSYEQYF. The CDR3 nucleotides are TGTGCCAGCAGCCCACCGGGACTCTCCTACGAGCAGTACTTC.

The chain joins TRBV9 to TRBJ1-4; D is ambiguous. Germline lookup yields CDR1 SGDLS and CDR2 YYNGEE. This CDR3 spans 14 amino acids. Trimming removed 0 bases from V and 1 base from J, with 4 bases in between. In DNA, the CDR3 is TGTGCCAGCAGCGTAGATAGAACTAATGAAAAACTGTTTTTT. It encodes CASSVDRTNEKLFF.

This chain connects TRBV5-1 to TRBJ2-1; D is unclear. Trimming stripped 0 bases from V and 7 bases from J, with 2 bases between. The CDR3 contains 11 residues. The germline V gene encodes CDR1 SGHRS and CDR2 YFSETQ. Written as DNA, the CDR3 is TGCGCCAGCAGCTTGGCTAATGAGCAGTTCTTC. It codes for CASSLANEQFF.

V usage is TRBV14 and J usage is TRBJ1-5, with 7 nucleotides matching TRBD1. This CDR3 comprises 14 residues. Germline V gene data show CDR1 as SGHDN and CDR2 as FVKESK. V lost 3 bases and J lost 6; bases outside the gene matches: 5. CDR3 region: CASSHGQDGQPQHF. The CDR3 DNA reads TGTGCCAGCAGCCACGGACAGGATGGTCAGCCCCAGCATTTT.

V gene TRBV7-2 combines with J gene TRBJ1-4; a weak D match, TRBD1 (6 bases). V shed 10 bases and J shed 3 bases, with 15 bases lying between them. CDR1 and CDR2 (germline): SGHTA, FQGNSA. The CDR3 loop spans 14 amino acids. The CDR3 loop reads CAKLKGQPNEKLFF. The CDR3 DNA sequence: TGTGCCAAACTGAAGGGACAACCTAATGAAAAACTGTTTTTT.

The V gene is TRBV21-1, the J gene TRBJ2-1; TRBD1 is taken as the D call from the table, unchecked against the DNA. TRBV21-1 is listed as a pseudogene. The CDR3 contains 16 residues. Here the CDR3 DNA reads TGTGCCAGCAGCAGAGGCAGGGGGTCCACCTACAATGAGCAGTTCTTC. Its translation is CASSRGRGSTYNEQFF.

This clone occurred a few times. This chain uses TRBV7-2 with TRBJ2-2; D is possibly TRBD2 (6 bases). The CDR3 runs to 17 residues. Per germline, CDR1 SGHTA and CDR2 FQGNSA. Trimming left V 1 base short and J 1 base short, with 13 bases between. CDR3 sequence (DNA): TGTGCCAGCAGCTTAGGGTTACTAGCTGGGAACACCGGGGAGCTGTTTTTT. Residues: CASSLGLLAGNTGELFF.

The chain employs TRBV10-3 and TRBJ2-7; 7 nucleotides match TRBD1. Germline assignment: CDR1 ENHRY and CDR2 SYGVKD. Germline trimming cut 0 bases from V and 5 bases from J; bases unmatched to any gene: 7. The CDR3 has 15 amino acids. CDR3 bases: TGTGCCATCAGTGAGTCGAGACAGGGTACTAACGAGCAGTACTTC. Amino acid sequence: CAISESRQGTNEQYF.

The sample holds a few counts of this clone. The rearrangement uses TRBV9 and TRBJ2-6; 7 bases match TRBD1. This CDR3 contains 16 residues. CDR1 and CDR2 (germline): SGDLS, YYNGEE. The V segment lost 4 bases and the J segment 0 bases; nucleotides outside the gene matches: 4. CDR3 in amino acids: CASSFGQVSGANVLTF. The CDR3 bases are TGTGCCAGCAGCTTTGGACAGGTCTCTGGGGCCAACGTCCTGACTTTC.

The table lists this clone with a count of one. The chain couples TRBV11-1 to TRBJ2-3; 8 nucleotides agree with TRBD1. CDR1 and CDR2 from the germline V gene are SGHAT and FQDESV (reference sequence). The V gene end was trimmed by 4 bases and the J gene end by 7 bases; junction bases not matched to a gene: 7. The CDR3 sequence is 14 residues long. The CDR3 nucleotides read TGTGCCAGCAGCTCCCAGGACAGGGAAAATACGCAGTATTTT. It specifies CASSSQDRENTQYF.

The CDR3 DNA reads TGTGCCAGCAGCGCAATCGTCGGCAGGGGGCGGTTTGGCTACACCTTC. Translated, it gives CASSAIVGRGRFGYTF. The chain combines TRBV11-2 with TRBJ1-2; TRBD1 agrees at 8 bases. This CDR3 has 16 residues. Germline CDR1 and CDR2: SGHAT and FQNNGV. Germline trimming cut 5 bases from V and 7 bases from J; bases unmatched to any gene: 15.

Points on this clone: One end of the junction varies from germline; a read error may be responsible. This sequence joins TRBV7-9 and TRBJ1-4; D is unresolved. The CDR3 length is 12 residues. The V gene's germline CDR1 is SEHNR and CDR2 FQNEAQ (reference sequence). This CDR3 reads CSSSLGGEKLFF. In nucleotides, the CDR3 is TGTTCCAGCAGCTTAGGCGGTGAAAAACTGTTTTTT.

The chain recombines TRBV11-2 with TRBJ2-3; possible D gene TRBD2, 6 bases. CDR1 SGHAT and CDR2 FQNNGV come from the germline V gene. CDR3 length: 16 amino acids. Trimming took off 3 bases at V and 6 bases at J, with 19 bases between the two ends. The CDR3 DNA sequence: TGTGCCAGCAGCTTCTCGTTAGCGACGGGGGTCGATACGCAGTATTTT. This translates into CASSFSLATGVDTQYF.

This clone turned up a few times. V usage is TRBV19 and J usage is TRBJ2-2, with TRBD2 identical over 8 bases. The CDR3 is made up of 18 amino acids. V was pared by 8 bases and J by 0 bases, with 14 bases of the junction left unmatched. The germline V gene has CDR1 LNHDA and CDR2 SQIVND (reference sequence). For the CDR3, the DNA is TGTGCCAGTTCGGGTCGTCGGGGGGGGAACCCGAACACCGGGGAGCTGTTTTTT. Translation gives CASSGRRGGNPNTGELFF.

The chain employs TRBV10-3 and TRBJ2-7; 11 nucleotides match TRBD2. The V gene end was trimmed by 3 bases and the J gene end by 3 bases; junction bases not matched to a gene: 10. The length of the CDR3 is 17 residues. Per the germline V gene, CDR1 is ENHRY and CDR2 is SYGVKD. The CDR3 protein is CAISDRGLGLAGYEQYF. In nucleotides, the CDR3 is TGTGCCATCAGTGATAGAGGGCTCGGACTAGCGGGCTACGAGCAGTACTTC.

The CDR3 reads CASSYSHVAYEQYF. The CDR3 DNA is TGTGCCAGCAGTTACTCGCACGTAGCCTACGAGCAGTACTTC. The chain recombines TRBV6-6 with TRBJ2-7, with unresolved D. Trimming pared 0 bases from V and 2 bases from J, leaving 8 bases between. CDR1 is MNHNY and CDR2 is SVGAGI in the germline V gene (reference sequence). This CDR3 has 14 residues.

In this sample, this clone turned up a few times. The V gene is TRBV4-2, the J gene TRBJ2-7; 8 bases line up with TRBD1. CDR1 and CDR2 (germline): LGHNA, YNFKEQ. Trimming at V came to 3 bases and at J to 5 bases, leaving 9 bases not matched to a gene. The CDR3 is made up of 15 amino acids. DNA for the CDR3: TGTGCCAGCAGCCATAGACAGGGGCTGGACGACGAGCAGTACTTC. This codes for CASSHRQGLDDEQYF.

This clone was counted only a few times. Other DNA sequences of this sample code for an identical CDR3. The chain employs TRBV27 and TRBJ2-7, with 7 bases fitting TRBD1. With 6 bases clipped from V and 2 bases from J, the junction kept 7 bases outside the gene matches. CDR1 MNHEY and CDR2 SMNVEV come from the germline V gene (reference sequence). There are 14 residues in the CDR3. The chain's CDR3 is CASSHRDRTYEQYF. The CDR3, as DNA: TGTGCCAGCAGCCACCGGGACAGAACCTACGAGCAGTACTTC.

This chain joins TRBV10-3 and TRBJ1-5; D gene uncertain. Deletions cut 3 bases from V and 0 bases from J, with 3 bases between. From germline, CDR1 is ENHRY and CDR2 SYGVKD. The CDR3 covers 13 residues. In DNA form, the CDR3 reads TGTGCCATCAGTGACATTAGCAATCAGCCCCAGCATTTT. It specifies CAISDISNQPQHF.

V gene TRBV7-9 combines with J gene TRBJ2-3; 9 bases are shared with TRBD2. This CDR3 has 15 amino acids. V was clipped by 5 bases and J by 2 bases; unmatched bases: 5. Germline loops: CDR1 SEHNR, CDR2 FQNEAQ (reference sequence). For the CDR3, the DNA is TGTGCCAGCAGCGGAGCGGGAGGTTCCACAGATACGCAGTATTTT. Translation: CASSGAGGSTDTQYF.

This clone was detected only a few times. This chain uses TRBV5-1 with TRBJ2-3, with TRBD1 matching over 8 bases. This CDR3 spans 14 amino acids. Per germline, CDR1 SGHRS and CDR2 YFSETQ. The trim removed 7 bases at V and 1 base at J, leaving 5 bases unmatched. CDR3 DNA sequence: TGCGCCAGCGGGCTGGGACAGGGCACAGATACGCAGTATTTT. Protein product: CASGLGQGTDTQYF.

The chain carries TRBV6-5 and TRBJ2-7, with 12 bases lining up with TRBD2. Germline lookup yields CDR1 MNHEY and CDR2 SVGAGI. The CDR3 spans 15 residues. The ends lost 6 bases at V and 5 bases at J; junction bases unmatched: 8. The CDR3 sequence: CASSPTSGRQDEQYF. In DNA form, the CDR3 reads TGTGCCAGCAGCCCGACTAGCGGGAGACAGGACGAGCAGTACTTC.